The 14 T cell receptor beta chains presented below share a single source sample, sequenced in a study of blood T cell repertoires in COVID-19. Method: immunoSEQ multiplex PCR; TCRdb's copy keeps in-frame clones and lacks some. The data show about 230,000 clones, roughly 87% seen once. The sample consisted of PBMCs or T cells enriched from blood (not recorded which). The source of these receptors is a man aged 25 to 40 who had recovered from COVID-19.

The V call is TRBV11-3, the J call TRBJ2-1; the match to TRBD2 covers 9 bases. The length of the CDR3 is 16 residues. In germline, CDR1 is SGHNT, CDR2 YENEEA. V lost 5 bases to trimming and J lost 3 bases; unmatched junction nucleotides: 8. CDR3 sequence: CASSTWSSGDYNEQFF. The CDR3 bases are TGTGCCAGCAGCACCTGGTCTAGCGGGGACTACAATGAGCAGTTCTTC. The complete variable domain, with remaining parts taken from reference TRBV11-3 and TRBJ2-1, reads EAGVVQSPRYKIIEKKQPVAFWCNPISGHNTLYWYLQNLGQGPELLIRYENEEAVDDSQLPKDRFSAERLKGVDSTLKIQPAELGDSAVYLCASSTWSSGDYNEQFFGPGTRLTVL.

This chain links TRBV10-3 with TRBJ2-7; the D is unclear. The CDR3 is made up of 15 amino acids. V lost 3 bases to trimming and J lost 1 base, with 13 bases between them. Germline lookup yields CDR1 ENHRY and CDR2 SYGVKD. This CDR3 is CAISEPKADSYEQYF. The CDR3 nucleotides read TGTGCCATCAGTGAACCTAAGGCGGATTCCTACGAGCAGTACTTC.

The CDR3 protein is CASSQQTGTGYEQYF. The CDR3 DNA follows: TGTGCCAGCAGCCAACAGACCGGGACAGGGTACGAGCAGTACTTC. V is TRBV3-1 (or the pseudogene TRBV3-2) and J is TRBJ2-7; 9 positions agree with TRBD1. The J segment lost 4 bases and the V segment lost 2 bases, leaving 6 bases of the junction unmatched. Germline loops: CDR1 LGHDT, CDR2 YNNKEL (reference sequence). CDR3 length equals 15 residues.

The chain carries TRBV2 and TRBJ2-7; 7 positions agree with TRBD2. Germline V gene lookup returns CDR1 SNHLY and CDR2 FYNNEI. The CDR3 has 14 amino acids. J lost 3 bases, V lost 6 bases, and 8 bases had no gene match. The CDR3 is CASSEGAGLYEQYF. CDR3 sequence (DNA): TGTGCCAGCAGCGAGGGAGCGGGGCTCTACGAGCAGTACTTC.

The chain joins TRBV12-3 or TRBV12-4 to TRBJ2-2; D ambiguous. The CDR3 contains 12 residues. The ends were cut back, 8 bases at V and 7 bases at J, with 11 bases in the middle. CDR3 DNA sequence: TGTGCCAGCTTCAGTGGAGTCGGGGAGCTGTTTTTT. Translation gives CASFSGVGELFF.

This clone has only a few counts. The chain couples TRBV5-1 to TRBJ1-4, with D perhaps TRBD1 (5 bases). The V and J ends lost 5 bases and 0 bases respectively, with 8 bases between them. Germline assignment: CDR1 SGHRS and CDR2 YFSETQ. The CDR3 sequence is 14 residues long. This CDR3 reads CASRTDATNEKLFF. The CDR3 DNA is TGCGCCAGCAGGACAGATGCAACTAATGAAAAACTGTTTTTT.

The gene calls are TRBV9 and TRBJ1-2; no clear D. The CDR3 contains 14 residues. Germline V gene sequence: CDR1 SGDLS, CDR2 YYNGEE. The V end was cut by 0 bases, the J end by 4 bases, with 10 bases between. The CDR3 protein is CASSVAGETYGYTF. The DNA for the CDR3 is TGTGCCAGCAGCGTAGCCGGGGAGACCTATGGCTACACCTTC.

This rearrangement joins TRBV9 to TRBJ1-1, with D uncertain. V gave up 1 base and J gave up 0 bases, with 10 bases separating them. This CDR3 comprises 15 residues. In germline, CDR1 is SGDLS, CDR2 YYNGEE. CDR3 in amino acids: CASSVFPGMNTEAFF. The CDR3 DNA follows: TGTGCCAGCAGCGTATTCCCGGGGATGAACACTGAAGCTTTCTTT.

The chain has TRBV11-2 and TRBJ1-3, with D unclear. The CDR3 spans 14 residues. The germline V gene encodes CDR1 SGHAT and CDR2 FQNNGV. V was clipped by 4 bases and J by 1 base, with 8 bases between them. The CDR3 DNA is TGTGCCAGCAGCTCGCTACCATCTGGAAACACCATATATTTT. Translating gives CASSSLPSGNTIYF.

This clone was detected only a few times. The gene calls are TRBV7-2 and TRBJ2-3, with 8 bases identical to TRBD2. The CDR3 runs to 14 residues. CDR1 and CDR2 (germline): SGHTA, FQGNSA. The J segment lost 6 bases and the V segment lost 7 bases, leaving 9 bases of the junction unmatched. This chain's CDR3 is CASTVAGGWDTQYF. DNA of the CDR3: TGTGCCAGCACCGTCGCGGGGGGCTGGGATACGCAGTATTTT. The complete variable domain, with remaining parts taken from reference TRBV7-2 and TRBJ2-3, reads GAGVSQSPSNKVTEKGKDVELRCDPISGHTALYWYRQSLGQGLEFLIYFQGNSAPDKSGLPSDRFSAERTGGSVSTLTIQRTQQEDSAVYLCASTVAGGWDTQYFGPGTRLTVL.

V is TRBV6-4 and J is TRBJ1-5; no definite D call. Germline V lookup: CDR1 MRHNA, CDR2 SNTAGT. The CDR3 contains 13 residues. V shed 3 bases and J shed 2 bases, with 5 bases lying between them. CDR3 in DNA: TGTGCCAGCAGTGAAGAGGGCAATCAGCCCCAGCATTTT. Protein sequence: CASSEEGNQPQHF.

The chain links TRBV4-3 to TRBJ2-7, with D tentatively TRBD2 (6 bases). The ends were cut back, 4 bases at V and 5 bases at J, with 12 bases in the middle. The CDR3 consists of 13 residues. Germline V gives CDR1 LGHNA, CDR2 YSLEER. DNA for the CDR3: TGCGCCAGCAGCCCTGGACGGAGGGACGAGCAGTACTTC. It is translated as CASSPGRRDEQYF.

The chain combines TRBV11-2 with TRBJ2-1; 13 positions agree with TRBD2. CDR1 is SGHAT, CDR2 FQNNGV, per germline. This CDR3 has 17 amino acids. V shed 5 bases and J 6 bases; nucleotides not matched to a gene: 10. The CDR3 spells CASSTRLAGGYGNEQFF. CDR3 sequence (DNA): TGTGCCAGCAGCACAAGACTAGCGGGAGGTTACGGCAATGAGCAGTTCTTC.

The chain employs TRBV28 and TRBJ1-6, with 8 bases identical to TRBD1. Germline-derived CDR1 and CDR2 are MDHEN and SYDVKM. With V trimmed by 4 bases and J by 8 bases, 10 bases remained unmatched. The CDR3 extends over 16 amino acids. Written as DNA, the CDR3 is TGTGCCAGCAGTTCCCGACACAGGGGGAAGGATTCACCCCTCCACTTT. Translation gives CASSSRHRGKDSPLHF.